This T cell receptor beta chain was obtained from a study of cytomegalovirus exposure and HLA in healthy donors. PCR primers comprised 60 Vbeta and 13 Jbeta primers. The method was immunoSEQ multiplex PCR; TCRdb's version includes in-frame clones alone and lacks a portion of them. Of some 190,000 clones in the sample, 60% to 80% were seen once. Germline V lookup: CDR1 LNHDA, CDR2 SQIVND (reference sequence). V was shortened by 0 bases and J by 10 bases, with 10 bases between the two germline ends. The CDR3 covers 13 residues. The sequence was obtained from a woman under 40 in good health and CMV-seropositive. The J gene is TRBJ2-1, the V gene TRBV19; TRBD2 might be the D (6 bases). Sequencing was performed on PBMCs. The CDR3 region is CASSIDLAGEQFF. CDR3 nucleotide sequence: TGTGCCAGTAGTATAGATCTGGCGGGGGAGCAGTTCTTC.